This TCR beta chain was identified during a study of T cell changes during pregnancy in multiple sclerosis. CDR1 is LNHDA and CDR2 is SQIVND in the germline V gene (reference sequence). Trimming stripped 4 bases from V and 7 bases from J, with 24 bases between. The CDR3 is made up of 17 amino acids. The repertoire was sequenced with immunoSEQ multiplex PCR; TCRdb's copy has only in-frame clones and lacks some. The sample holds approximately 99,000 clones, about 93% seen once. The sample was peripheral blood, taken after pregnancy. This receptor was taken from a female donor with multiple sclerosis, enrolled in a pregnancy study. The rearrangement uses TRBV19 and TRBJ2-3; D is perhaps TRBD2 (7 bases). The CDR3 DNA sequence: TGTGCCAGTAGTAGGGGGCTAGCGGTCCCCGGCCAACATACGCAGTATTTT. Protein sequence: CASSRGLAVPGQHTQYF.